Listed below are T cell receptor beta chains from one sample, sequenced in a study of T cell repertoires in cytomegalovirus infection. The antigens these receptors bind are not known. MiXCR was run by TCRdb on the reads, yielding one entry per CDR3 protein. The sample shows approximately 300,000 distinct CDR3 sequences, roughly 29% of them seen only once. Sequencing was performed on cultured PBMCs, taken from culture after CMV antigen stimulation. These receptor sequences come from a human donor in good health (CMV status not recorded). Some clones in this sample may be carry-over from other donors' samples. The conserved cysteine and the conserved F or W are not part of the CDR3 here.

>TRBJ1-5|TRBV2
ASGISDSNQPQH
>TRBJ2-4|TRBV12-3/TRBV12-4
ASILDTKNIQY
>TRBJ2-7|TRBV4-1
ASSQETSGGEDYEQY
>TRBJ2-5|TRBV19
ASSINQETQY
>TRBJ2-7|TRBV6-5
ASSRGGADEQY
>TRBJ2-3|TRBV7-8
ASSPLGGGRSGRAGTDTQY
>TRBJ2-3|TRBV7-9
ASSLRQGAQY
>TRBJ2-7|TRBV7-2
ASSLEQGSSYEQY
>TRBJ2-1|TRBV7-3
ASGETSYNEQF
>TRBJ2-7|TRBV19
ASSHISGTGSSYEQY
>TRBJ1-2|TRBV20-1
SARDNERGGYT